These T cell receptor beta chains were read from a single sample in a study of CD8+CD57+ T cells in acquired aplastic anemia. One entry per CDR3 protein, called by TCRdb with MiXCR from the reads. The sample shows under 350,000 distinct CDR3 sequences, approximately 57% of them seen only once. The sample was sorted CD4+, CD8+, or CD8+CD57+ T cells (not recorded which) from PBMCs. The receptors were gathered from a human donor with aplastic anemia. The CDR3 runs from the conserved cysteine through the conserved F or W. D genes are given only for firm matches. Expanded clones get a size class; other rows say once, few or many, or leave the size out.

j_gene: TRBJ2-7
v_gene: TRBV6-1
d_gene: .
abundance: many
CDR3nt: TGTGCCAGCAGTGAAGACTTAATACGGGAGCAGTACTTC
CDR3aa: CASSEDLIREQYF

j_gene: TRBJ1-5
v_gene: TRBV19
d_gene: TRBD1
abundance: .
CDR3nt: TGTGCCAGTTCAACTTTGGCACAGGGGTCTCAGCCCCAGCATTTT
CDR3aa: CASSTLAQGSQPQHF

j_gene: TRBJ2-7
v_gene: TRBV11-2
d_gene: TRBD1
abundance: .
CDR3nt: TGTGCCAGCAGCTGGGGGACAGACGAGCAGTACTTC
CDR3aa: CASSWGTDEQYF

j_gene: TRBJ1-3
v_gene: TRBV25-1
d_gene: .
abundance: .
CDR3nt: TGTGCCAGCAGCTTACCCTCACTCGAGGGGGGCGCGGGACACACCATATATTTT
CDR3aa: CASSLPSLEGGAGHTIYF

j_gene: TRBJ1-2
v_gene: TRBV2
d_gene: .
abundance: .
CDR3nt: TGTGCCAGCAGTGAAGACCTAGGGGGTGGGCCCTATGGCTACACCTTC
CDR3aa: CASSEDLGGGPYGYTF

j_gene: TRBJ2-5
v_gene: TRBV20-1
d_gene: .
abundance: many
CDR3nt: TGCAGTGCTAGGACTGGAAGCCAAGAGACCCAGTACTTC
CDR3aa: CSARTGSQETQYF

j_gene: TRBJ2-5
v_gene: TRBV6-5
d_gene: .
abundance: once
CDR3nt: TGTGCCAGCTTCCCCCCCACGGGAGAGACCCAGTACTTC
CDR3aa: CASFPPTGETQYF

j_gene: TRBJ1-1
v_gene: TRBV20-1
d_gene: .
abundance: .
CDR3nt: TGCAGTGCTAGAGTTGGGGGTCCGAACACTGAAGCTTTCTTT
CDR3aa: CSARVGGPNTEAFF

j_gene: TRBJ1-5
v_gene: TRBV2
d_gene: TRBD1
abundance: .
CDR3nt: TGTGCCAGCAGTGAAGGGACAGGATTCAATCAGCCCCAGCATTTT
CDR3aa: CASSEGTGFNQPQHF

j_gene: TRBJ2-1
v_gene: TRBV2
d_gene: .
abundance: .
CDR3nt: TGTGCCAGCAGTGAAGGGGACAGCGTTCGGGGGGAGGGTGAGCAGTTCTTC
CDR3aa: CASSEGDSVRGEGEQFF

j_gene: TRBJ2-7
v_gene: TRBV10-3
d_gene: TRBD1
abundance: few
CDR3nt: TGTGCCATCACCGATGAGACAGGGGCCGTCTACGAGCAGTACTTC
CDR3aa: CAITDETGAVYEQYF

j_gene: TRBJ1-6
v_gene: TRBV10-1
d_gene: .
abundance: .
CDR3nt: TGCGCCAGCAGTGAGTCGGGGCGTAATTCACCCCTCCACTTT
CDR3aa: CASSESGRNSPLHF

j_gene: TRBJ1-5
v_gene: TRBV7-9
d_gene: TRBD1
abundance: many
CDR3nt: TGTGCCAGCAGCAGTGGGACAGGGGGTGGGAATCAGCCCCAGCATTTT
CDR3aa: CASSSGTGGGNQPQHF

j_gene: TRBJ2-1
v_gene: TRBV2
d_gene: .
abundance: .
CDR3nt: TGTGCCAGCAGTGCTACCGCTCCTGAGCGGTACAACGAGCAGTTCTTC
CDR3aa: CASSATAPERYNEQFF

j_gene: TRBJ1-2
v_gene: TRBV5-1
d_gene: .
abundance: .
CDR3nt: TGCGCCAGCAGCTTAGGGGGTTTGGATGGCTACACCTTC
CDR3aa: CASSLGGLDGYTF

j_gene: TRBJ2-3
v_gene: TRBV20-1
d_gene: .
abundance: .
CDR3nt: TGCAGTGCTAGAGGTGATCTAGCAGATACGCAGTATTTT
CDR3aa: CSARGDLADTQYF

j_gene: TRBJ1-1
v_gene: TRBV19
d_gene: .
abundance: .
CDR3nt: TGTGCCAGTAGTATACCGAGGGACACTGAAGCTTTCTTT
CDR3aa: CASSIPRDTEAFF

j_gene: TRBJ2-1
v_gene: TRBV19
d_gene: .
abundance: .
CDR3nt: TGTGCCAGTAGTATCAATGAGCAGTTCTTC
CDR3aa: CASSINEQFF

j_gene: TRBJ1-2
v_gene: TRBV11-1
d_gene: .
abundance: .
CDR3nt: TGTGCCAGCAGCTTATCGCCGGGGGCAAGCTATGGCTACACCTTC
CDR3aa: CASSLSPGASYGYTF

j_gene: TRBJ1-5
v_gene: TRBV7-9
d_gene: .
abundance: few
CDR3nt: TGTGCCAGCAGCTTAATGGGATCGAATCAGCCCCAGCATTTT
CDR3aa: CASSLMGSNQPQHF

j_gene: TRBJ2-7
v_gene: TRBV19
d_gene: .
abundance: once
CDR3nt: TGTGCCAGTAGTATTCGCCGGGACTCCCAGCAGCCCGAGCAGTACTTC
CDR3aa: CASSIRRDSQQPEQYF

j_gene: TRBJ2-1
v_gene: TRBV10-1
d_gene: TRBD2
abundance: .
CDR3nt: TGCGCCAGCGGTGCTAACCCACCGGGACTAGCCCGGGGGGACAATGAGCAGTTCTTC
CDR3aa: CASGANPPGLARGDNEQFF

j_gene: TRBJ2-7
v_gene: TRBV29-1
d_gene: .
abundance: few
CDR3nt: TGCAGCGTTGAGAGCAGAGCCTCCTACGAGCAGTACTTC
CDR3aa: CSVESRASYEQYF

j_gene: TRBJ1-6
v_gene: TRBV19
d_gene: .
abundance: few
CDR3nt: TGTGCCAGTAGCGCGACAGGCGCGTATAATTCACCCCTCCACTTT
CDR3aa: CASSATGAYNSPLHF

j_gene: TRBJ2-2
v_gene: TRBV20-1
d_gene: .
abundance: .
CDR3nt: TGCAGTGCCCCCCCGCGGAACACCGGGGAGCTGTTTTTT
CDR3aa: CSAPPRNTGELFF

j_gene: TRBJ2-7
v_gene: TRBV19
d_gene: .
abundance: many
CDR3nt: TGTGCCAGTAGTTCGAGACTAGAAGCATCCTACGAGCAGTACTTC
CDR3aa: CASSSRLEASYEQYF

j_gene: TRBJ1-2
v_gene: TRBV7-9
d_gene: .
abundance: .
CDR3nt: TGTGCCAGCAGCCCGGGGACGGAATACATCCATGGCTACACCTTC
CDR3aa: CASSPGTEYIHGYTF